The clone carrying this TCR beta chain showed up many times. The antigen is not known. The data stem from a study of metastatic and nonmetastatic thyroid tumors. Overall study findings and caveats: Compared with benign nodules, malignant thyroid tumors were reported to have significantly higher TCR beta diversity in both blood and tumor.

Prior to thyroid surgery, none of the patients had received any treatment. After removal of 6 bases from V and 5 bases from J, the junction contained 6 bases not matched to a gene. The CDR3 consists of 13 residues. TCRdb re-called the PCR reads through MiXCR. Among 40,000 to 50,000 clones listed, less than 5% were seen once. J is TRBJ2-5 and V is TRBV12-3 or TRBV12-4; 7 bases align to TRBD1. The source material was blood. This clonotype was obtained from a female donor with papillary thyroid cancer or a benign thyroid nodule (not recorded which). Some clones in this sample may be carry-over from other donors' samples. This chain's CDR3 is CASRRQGWETQYF. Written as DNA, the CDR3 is TGTGCCAGCAGGAGACAGGGTTGGGAGACCCAGTACTTC.